This TCR beta chain derives from a study of cytomegalovirus exposure and HLA in healthy donors. The study's findings and limits: In a later analysis, an Asian-associated ancestry cluster reportedly showed fewer N-insertions than the roughly 730-donor mean.

Comment on this clone: Its antigen is as yet unknown.

PCR amplification relied on 60 Vbeta primers (plus 13 Jbeta primers). Generated by immunoSEQ multiplex PCR, the TCRdb table keeps only in-frame clones and is missing some. The sample table includes 50,000 to 70,000 clones. The CDR3 sequence is 13 residues long. Germline CDR1 is SGDLS and CDR2 is YYNGEE. V was trimmed by 3 bases and J by 11 bases, leaving 15 bases between them. Sequenced material: PBMCs. The TCR originated in a male donor in good health and CMV-seronegative. The J gene is TRBJ2-1, the V gene TRBV9; maybe TRBD1 (5 bases). The CDR3 reads CASSGNTGNKQFF. The CDR3 DNA is TGTGCCAGCAGCGGAAATACAGGAAACAAGCAGTTCTTC.